The entry that follows covers one T cell receptor beta chain sequence. The sample is drawn from a study of control samples from healthy donors and cancer patients. This CDR3 is built from 14 residues. V was clipped by 4 bases and J by 7 bases, with 16 bases between them. CDR1 and CDR2 from the germline V gene are SGHDN and FVKESK. The protocol was immunoSEQ multiplex PCR, while the TCRdb copy is restricted to in-frame clones and leaves out a portion. Of 150,000 or so clones listed, 90% to 95% are singletons. This chain uses TRBV14 with TRBJ1-1, with D tentatively TRBD1 (5 bases). Sequencing was performed on blood. The sequence came from a man in his forties in good health. The CDR3 loop reads CASSLFGTGDEAFF. In nucleotides, the CDR3 is TGTGCCAGCAGCCTTTTTGGGACGGGGGATGAAGCTTTCTTT.